Sequencing of this TCR beta chain was carried out in a study of T cell responses to AZD1222 COVID-19 vaccine. Study overall: Pooling of second doses given at about 4 or about 12 weeks was done. Study outcomes and limitations: Reportedly, nearly half of unique spike TCRs recognized epitopes outside B.1.351/B.1.1.7 mutations. Compared with day 0, the breadth and depth of the Spike-specific TCR repertoire rose significantly after two doses of AZD1222.

Profiling relied on immunoSEQ multiplex PCR, and the TCRdb table lists in-frame clones only, not all of them. The data contain about 160,000 clones, around 92% of them singletons. CDR3 length: 12 amino acids. CDR1 LNHDA and CDR2 SQIVND come from the germline V gene (reference sequence). The ends were cut back, 3 bases at V and 8 bases at J, with 10 bases in the middle. This clone was recorded only once. Its specificity is not known. The source material was peripheral blood, sampled on day 0 of AZD1222 vaccination. The sequence was obtained from an adult in good health. The rearrangement uses TRBV19 and TRBJ1-2; unclear D gene. The CDR3 is CASSITALGYTF. DNA for the CDR3: TGTGCCAGTAGTATCACGGCTTTAGGCTACACCTTC.